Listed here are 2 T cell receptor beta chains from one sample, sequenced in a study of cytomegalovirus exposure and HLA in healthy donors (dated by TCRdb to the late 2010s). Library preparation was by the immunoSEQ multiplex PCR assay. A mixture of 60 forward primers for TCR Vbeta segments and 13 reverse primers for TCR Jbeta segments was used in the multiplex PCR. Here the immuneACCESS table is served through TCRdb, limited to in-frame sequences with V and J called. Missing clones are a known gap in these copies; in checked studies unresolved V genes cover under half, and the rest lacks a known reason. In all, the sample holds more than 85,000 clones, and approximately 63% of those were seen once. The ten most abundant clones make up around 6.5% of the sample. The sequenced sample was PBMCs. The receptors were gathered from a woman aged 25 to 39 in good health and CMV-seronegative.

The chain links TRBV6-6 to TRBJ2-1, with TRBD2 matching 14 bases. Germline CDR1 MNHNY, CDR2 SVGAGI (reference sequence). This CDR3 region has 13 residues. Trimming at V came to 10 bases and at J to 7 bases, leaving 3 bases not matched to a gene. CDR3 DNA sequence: TGTGCCACCGGGACTAGCGGGAGAAATGAGCAGTTCTTC. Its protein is CATGTSGRNEQFF.

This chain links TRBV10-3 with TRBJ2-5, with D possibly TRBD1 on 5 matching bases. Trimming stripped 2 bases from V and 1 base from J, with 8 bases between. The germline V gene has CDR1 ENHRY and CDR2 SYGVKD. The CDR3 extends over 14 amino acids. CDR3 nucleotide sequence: TGTGCCATCAGTGAGGCAGGGTCCCAAGAGACCCAGTACTTC. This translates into CAISEAGSQETQYF.